The clone carrying this T cell receptor beta chain showed up just once. Positive CCR7 selection of CD45RO-negative cells yielded the naive CD8 cells, and terminally differentiated effector memory CD45RA+ cells were excluded. The data were produced by immunoSEQ multiplex PCR, yet TCRdb's version contains in-frame clones alone and is incomplete. The sample has approximately 1.9 million clones; around 93% are singletons. This entry belongs to a study of shared clonotypes between healthy human individuals. This sequence originates from a man between 18 and 29 years old in good health. Some clones in this sample may be carry-over from other donors' samples. The sample consisted of naive CD8+ T cells from PBMCs.

The CDR3 DNA reads as TGTGCCAGCAGATTCGCTAGCGGGCACCCGGGCGATGAGCAGTTCTTC. It translates to CASRFASGHPGDEQFF. V is TRBV7-9 and J is TRBJ2-1; the match to TRBD2 covers 8 bases. V dropped 6 bases and J dropped 8; count of bases not matched to a gene: 15. The CDR3 spans 16 residues. The germline V gene encodes CDR1 SEHNR and CDR2 FQNEAQ (reference sequence).